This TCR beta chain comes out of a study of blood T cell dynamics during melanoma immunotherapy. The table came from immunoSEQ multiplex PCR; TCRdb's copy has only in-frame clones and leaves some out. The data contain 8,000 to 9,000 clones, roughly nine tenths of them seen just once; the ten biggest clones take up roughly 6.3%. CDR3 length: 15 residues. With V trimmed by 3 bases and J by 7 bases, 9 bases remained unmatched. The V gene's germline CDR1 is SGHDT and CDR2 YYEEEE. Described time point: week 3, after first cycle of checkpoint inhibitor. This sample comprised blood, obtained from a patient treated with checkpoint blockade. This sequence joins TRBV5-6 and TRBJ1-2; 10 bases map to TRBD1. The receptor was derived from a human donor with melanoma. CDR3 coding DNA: TGTGCCAGCAGCTCTCCTGGACAGGGGGGGTCTGGCTACACCTTC. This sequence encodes CASSSPGQGGSGYTF.